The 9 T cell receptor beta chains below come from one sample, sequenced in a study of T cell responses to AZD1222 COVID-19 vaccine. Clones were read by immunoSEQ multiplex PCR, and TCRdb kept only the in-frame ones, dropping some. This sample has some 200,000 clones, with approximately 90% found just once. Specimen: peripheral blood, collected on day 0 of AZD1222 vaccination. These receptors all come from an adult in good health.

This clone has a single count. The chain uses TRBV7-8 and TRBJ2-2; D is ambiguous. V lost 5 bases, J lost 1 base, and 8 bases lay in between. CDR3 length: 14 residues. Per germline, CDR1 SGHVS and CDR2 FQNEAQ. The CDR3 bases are TGTGCCAGCAGCATCAGAATGAACACCGGGGAGCTGTTTTTT. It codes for CASSIRMNTGELFF. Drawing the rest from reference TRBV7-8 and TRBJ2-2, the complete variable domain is GAGVSQSPRYKVAKRGQDVALRCDPISGHVSLFWYQQALGQGPEFLTYFQNEAQLDKSGLPSDRFFAERPEGSVSTLKIQRTQQEDSAVYLCASSIRMNTGELFFGEGSRLTVL.

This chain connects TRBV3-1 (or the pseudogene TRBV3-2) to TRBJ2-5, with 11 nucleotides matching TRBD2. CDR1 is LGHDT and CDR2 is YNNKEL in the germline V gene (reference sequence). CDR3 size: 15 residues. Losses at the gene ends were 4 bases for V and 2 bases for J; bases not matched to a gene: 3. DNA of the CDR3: TGTGCCAGCAGCCCAAGACTAGCGGGGCAAGAGACCCAGTACTTC. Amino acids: CASSPRLAGQETQYF.

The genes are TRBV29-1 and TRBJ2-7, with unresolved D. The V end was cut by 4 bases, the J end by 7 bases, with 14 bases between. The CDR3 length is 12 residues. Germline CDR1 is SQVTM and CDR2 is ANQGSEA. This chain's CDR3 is CSVVGPRVEQYF. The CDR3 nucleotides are TGCAGCGTTGTGGGTCCAAGGGTGGAGCAGTACTTC.

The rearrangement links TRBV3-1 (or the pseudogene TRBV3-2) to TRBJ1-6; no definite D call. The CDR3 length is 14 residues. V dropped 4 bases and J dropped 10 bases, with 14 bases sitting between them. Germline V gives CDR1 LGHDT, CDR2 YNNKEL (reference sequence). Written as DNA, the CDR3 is TGTGCCAGCAGCCCGACCTGGAACGGATCACCCCTCCACTTT. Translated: CASSPTWNGSPLHF.

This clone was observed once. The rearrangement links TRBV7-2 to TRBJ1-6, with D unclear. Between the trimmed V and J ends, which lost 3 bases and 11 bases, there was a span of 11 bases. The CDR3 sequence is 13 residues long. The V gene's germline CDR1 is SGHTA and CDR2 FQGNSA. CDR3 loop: CASSLESPAPLHF. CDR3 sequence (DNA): TGTGCCAGCAGCTTGGAGTCCCCCGCACCCCTCCACTTT. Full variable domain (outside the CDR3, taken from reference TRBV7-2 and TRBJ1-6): GAGVSQSPSNKVTEKGKDVELRCDPISGHTALYWYRQSLGQGLEFLIYFQGNSAPDKSGLPSDRFSAERTGGSVSTLTIQRTQQEDSAVYLCASSLESPAPLHFGNGTRLTVT.

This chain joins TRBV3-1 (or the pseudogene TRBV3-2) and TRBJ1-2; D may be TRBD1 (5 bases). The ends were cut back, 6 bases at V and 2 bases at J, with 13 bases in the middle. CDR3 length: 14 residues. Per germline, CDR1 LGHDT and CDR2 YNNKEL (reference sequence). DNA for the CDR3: TGTGCCAGCAGTCCCCCGGGACTAAACTATGGCTACACCTTC. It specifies CASSPPGLNYGYTF.

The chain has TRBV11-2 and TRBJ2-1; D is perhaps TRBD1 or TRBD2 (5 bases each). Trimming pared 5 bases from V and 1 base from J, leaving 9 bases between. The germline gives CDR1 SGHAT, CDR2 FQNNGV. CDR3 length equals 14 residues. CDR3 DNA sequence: TGTGCCAGCAGCGTCGGGGCATCCTACAATGAGCAGTTCTTC. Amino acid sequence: CASSVGASYNEQFF. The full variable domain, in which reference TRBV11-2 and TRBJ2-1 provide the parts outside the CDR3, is EAGVAQSPRYKIIEKRQSVAFWCNPISGHATLYWYQQILGQGPKLLIQFQNNGVVDDSQLPKDRFSAERLKGVDSTLKIQPAKLEDSAVYLCASSVGASYNEQFFGPGTRLTVL.

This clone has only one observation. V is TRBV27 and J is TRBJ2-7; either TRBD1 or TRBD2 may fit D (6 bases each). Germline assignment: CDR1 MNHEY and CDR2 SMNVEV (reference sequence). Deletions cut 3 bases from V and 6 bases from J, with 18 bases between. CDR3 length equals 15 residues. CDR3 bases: TGTGCCAGCAGTTTGCGGGACAACGTCGGGTCCGAGCAGTACTTC. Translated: CASSLRDNVGSEQYF.

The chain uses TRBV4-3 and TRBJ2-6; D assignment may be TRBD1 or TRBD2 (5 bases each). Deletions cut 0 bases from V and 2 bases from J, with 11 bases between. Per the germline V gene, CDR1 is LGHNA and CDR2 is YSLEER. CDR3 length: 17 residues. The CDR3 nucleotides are TGCGCCAGCAGCCAAGAATGGGGGATGGCTGGGGCCAACGTCCTGACTTTC. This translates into CASSQEWGMAGANVLTF.